The rows below give T cell receptor beta chains drawn from one sample of a study of OX40 agonist ivuxolimab in advanced cancers. Only in-frame clones appear in the TCRdb table, and some are missing; sequencing was by immunoSEQ multiplex PCR. The sample contains tens of thousands of clones, roughly nine tenths of which appear only once. The sequencing here drew on CD4+ or CD8+ T cells sorted from blood, taken in a trial of the OX40 agonist ivuxolimab. The receptors stem from an adult with an advanced solid tumor such as melanoma, head and neck, liver or kidney cancer. Each CDR3 is given with its conserved first and last residue. Fields, in order: CDR3 length, J gene, V gene, CDR3 protein.

cdr3_length: 16
j_call: TRBJ1-3
v_call: TRBV7-2
cdr3_aa: CASSESRGGSGNTIYF

cdr3_length: 15
j_call: TRBJ2-1
v_call: TRBV19
cdr3_aa: CASSGPGLLYNEQFF

cdr3_length: 16
j_call: TRBJ2-6
v_call: TRBV6-5
cdr3_aa: CASSYSTLSGANVLTF

cdr3_length: 15
j_call: TRBJ2-2
v_call: TRBV18
cdr3_aa: CASSDSGRDTGELFF

cdr3_length: 15
j_call: TRBJ1-5
v_call: TRBV5-6
cdr3_aa: CASSLQGVYNQPQHF

cdr3_length: 15
j_call: TRBJ2-1
v_call: TRBV5-1
cdr3_aa: CASKTSGSSYNEQFF

cdr3_length: 15
j_call: TRBJ2-1
v_call: TRBV5-8
cdr3_aa: CASSFGTHSYNEQFF

cdr3_length: 18
j_call: TRBJ2-7
v_call: TRBV14
cdr3_aa: CASSQDPGQGVNAYEQYF

cdr3_length: 16
j_call: TRBJ2-5
v_call: TRBV11-2
cdr3_aa: CASSHGAGEFPETQYF

cdr3_length: 15
j_call: TRBJ2-1
v_call: TRBV13
cdr3_aa: CASSFRLAGGNEQFF

cdr3_length: 15
j_call: TRBJ2-3
v_call: TRBV19
cdr3_aa: CASSSGTGATDTQYF

cdr3_length: 13
j_call: TRBJ2-7
v_call: TRBV7-2
cdr3_aa: CASSLALGREQYF

cdr3_length: 15
j_call: TRBJ2-1
v_call: TRBV7-2
cdr3_aa: CASSSTRGRHGEQFF

cdr3_length: 14
j_call: TRBJ2-2
v_call: TRBV7-7
cdr3_aa: CASSLRQGLGELFF

cdr3_length: 13
j_call: TRBJ1-4
v_call: TRBV10-3
cdr3_aa: CAIGGATNEKLFF

cdr3_length: 15
j_call: TRBJ2-7
v_call: TRBV6-5
cdr3_aa: CASSYSGTGGYEQYF

cdr3_length: 13
j_call: TRBJ2-4
v_call: TRBV29-1
cdr3_aa: CSVVGIAKNIQYF

cdr3_length: 16
j_call: TRBJ2-6
v_call: TRBV9
cdr3_aa: CASSPRTGGGANVLTF